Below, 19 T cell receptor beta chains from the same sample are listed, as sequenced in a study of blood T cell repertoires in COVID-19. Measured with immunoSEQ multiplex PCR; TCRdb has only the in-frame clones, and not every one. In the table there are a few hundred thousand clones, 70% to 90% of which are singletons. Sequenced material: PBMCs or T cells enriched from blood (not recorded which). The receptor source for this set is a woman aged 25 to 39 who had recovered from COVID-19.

The CDR3 spells CASLAGNYNEQFF. CDR3 DNA: TGTGCCAGCTTGGCGGGAAACTACAATGAGCAGTTCTTC. The gene calls are TRBV6-5 and TRBJ2-1, with D perhaps TRBD2 (6 bases). The germline gives CDR1 MNHEY, CDR2 SVGAGI. This CDR3 spans 13 amino acids. Trimming cost V 8 bases and J 3 bases, with 11 bases left between them.

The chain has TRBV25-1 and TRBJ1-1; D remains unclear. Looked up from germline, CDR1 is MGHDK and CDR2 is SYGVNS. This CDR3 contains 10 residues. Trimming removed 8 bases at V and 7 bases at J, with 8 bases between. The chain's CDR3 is CASGELEAFF. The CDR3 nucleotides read TGTGCCAGCGGGGAGCTTGAAGCTTTCTTT.

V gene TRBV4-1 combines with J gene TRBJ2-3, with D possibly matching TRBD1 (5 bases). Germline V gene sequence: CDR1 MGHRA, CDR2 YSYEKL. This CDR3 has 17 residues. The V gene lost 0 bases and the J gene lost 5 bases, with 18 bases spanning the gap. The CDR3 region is CASSQEMVGPLVDTQYF. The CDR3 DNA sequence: TGCGCCAGCAGCCAAGAGATGGTGGGGCCATTGGTAGATACGCAGTATTTT.

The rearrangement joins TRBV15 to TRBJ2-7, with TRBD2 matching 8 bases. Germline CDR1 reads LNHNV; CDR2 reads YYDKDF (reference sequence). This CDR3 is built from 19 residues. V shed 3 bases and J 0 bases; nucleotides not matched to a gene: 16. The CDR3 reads CATSSPAGTRRISSYEQYF. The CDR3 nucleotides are TGTGCCACCAGCAGTCCCGCGGGGACTAGGAGAATTAGCTCCTACGAGCAGTACTTC.

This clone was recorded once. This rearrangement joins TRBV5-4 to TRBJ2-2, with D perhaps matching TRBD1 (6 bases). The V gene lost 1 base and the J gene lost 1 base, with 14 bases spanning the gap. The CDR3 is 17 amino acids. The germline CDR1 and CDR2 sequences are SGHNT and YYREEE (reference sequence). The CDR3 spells CASSLKLRQENTGELFF. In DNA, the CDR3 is TGTGCCAGCAGCTTGAAACTGAGACAGGAGAACACCGGGGAGCTGTTTTTT.

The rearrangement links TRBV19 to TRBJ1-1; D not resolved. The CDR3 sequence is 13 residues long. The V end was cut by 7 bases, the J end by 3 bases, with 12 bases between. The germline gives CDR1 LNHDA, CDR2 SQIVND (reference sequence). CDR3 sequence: CASNRHGDTEAFF. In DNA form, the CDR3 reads TGTGCCAGTAACCGTCACGGGGACACTGAAGCTTTCTTT.

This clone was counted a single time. The CDR3 coding sequence is TGCGCCAGCAATTCGGACAGGAGGGATAGCAATCAGCCCCAGCATTTT. This encodes CASNSDRRDSNQPQHF. The rearrangement uses TRBV10-1 and TRBJ1-5, with TRBD1 identical over 7 bases. V dropped 7 bases and J dropped 0; count of bases not matched to a gene: 9. This CDR3 contains 16 residues. The V gene's germline CDR1 is WNHNN and CDR2 SYGVQD (reference sequence).

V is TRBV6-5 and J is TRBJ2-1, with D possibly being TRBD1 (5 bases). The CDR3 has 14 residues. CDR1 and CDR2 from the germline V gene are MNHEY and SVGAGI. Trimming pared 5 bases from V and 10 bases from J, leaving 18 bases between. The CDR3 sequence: CASSQTLLGAEQFF. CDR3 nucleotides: TGTGCCAGCAGTCAAACACTTCTAGGGGCAGAGCAGTTCTTC.

For the CDR3, the DNA is TGCGCCAGCTCGTTACAGGGGGCCACTGAAGCTTTCTTT. Its translation: CASSLQGATEAFF. The rearrangement links TRBV10-1 to TRBJ1-1; 9 bases map to TRBD1. Germline V gene lookup returns CDR1 WNHNN and CDR2 SYGVQD (reference sequence). V dropped 8 bases and J dropped 4; count of bases not matched to a gene: 5. CDR3 length: 13 amino acids.

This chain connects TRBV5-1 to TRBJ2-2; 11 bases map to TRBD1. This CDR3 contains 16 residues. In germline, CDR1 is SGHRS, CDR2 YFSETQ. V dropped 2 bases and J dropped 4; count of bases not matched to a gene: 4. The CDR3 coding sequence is TGCGCCAGCAGCTTTTCCGGGACAGGGGGCACCGGGGAGCTGTTTTTT. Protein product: CASSFSGTGGTGELFF.

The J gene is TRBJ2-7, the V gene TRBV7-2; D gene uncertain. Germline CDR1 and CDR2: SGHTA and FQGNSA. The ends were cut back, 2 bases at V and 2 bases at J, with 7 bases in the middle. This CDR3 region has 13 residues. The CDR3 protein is CASSLSRPYEQYF. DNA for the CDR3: TGTGCCAGCAGCTTATCGAGGCCCTACGAGCAGTACTTC.

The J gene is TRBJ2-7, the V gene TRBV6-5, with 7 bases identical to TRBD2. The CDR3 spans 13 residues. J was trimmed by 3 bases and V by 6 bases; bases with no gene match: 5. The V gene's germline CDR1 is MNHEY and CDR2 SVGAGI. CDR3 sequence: CASSPGGSYEQYF. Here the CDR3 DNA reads TGTGCCAGCAGCCCGGGCGGGAGCTACGAGCAGTACTTC.

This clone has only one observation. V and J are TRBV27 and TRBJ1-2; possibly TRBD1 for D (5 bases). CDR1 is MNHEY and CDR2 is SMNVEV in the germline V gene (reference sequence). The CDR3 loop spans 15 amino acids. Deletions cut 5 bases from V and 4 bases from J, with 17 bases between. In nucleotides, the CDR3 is TGTGCCAGCAGTCCTCTTCATGAGCAGGGCTATGGCTACACCTTC. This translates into CASSPLHEQGYGYTF.

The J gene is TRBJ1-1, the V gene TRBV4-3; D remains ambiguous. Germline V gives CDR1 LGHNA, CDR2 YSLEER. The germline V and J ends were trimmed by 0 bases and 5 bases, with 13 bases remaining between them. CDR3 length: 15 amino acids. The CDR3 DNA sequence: TGCGCCAGCAGCCAAGATCTTTGGGGAGGTACTGAAGCTTTCTTT. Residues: CASSQDLWGGTEAFF.

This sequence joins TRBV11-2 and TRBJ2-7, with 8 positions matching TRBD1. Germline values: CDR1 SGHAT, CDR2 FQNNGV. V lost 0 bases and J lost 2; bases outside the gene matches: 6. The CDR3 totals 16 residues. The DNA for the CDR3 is TGTGCCAGCAGCTTAGAGGGGACAGGCCTGACCTACGAGCAGTACTTC. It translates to CASSLEGTGLTYEQYF.

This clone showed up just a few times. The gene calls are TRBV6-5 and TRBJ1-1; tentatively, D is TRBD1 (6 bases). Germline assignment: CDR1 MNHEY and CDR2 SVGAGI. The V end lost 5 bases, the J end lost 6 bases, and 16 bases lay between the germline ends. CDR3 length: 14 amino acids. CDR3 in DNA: TGTGCCAGCAGTCGGGACACCAAAAGGGCTGAAGCTTTCTTT. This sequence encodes CASSRDTKRAEAFF.

The CDR3 spells CASSQVSGTIGSGELFF. In DNA, the CDR3 is TGTGCCAGCAGCCAGGTCTCCGGGACAATTGGCAGCGGGGAGCTGTTTTTT. The chain couples TRBV4-2 to TRBJ2-2; possibly TRBD1 for D (6 bases). V was cut by 3 bases and J by 7 bases, with 21 bases left in between. The germline V gene has CDR1 LGHNA and CDR2 YNFKEQ. The CDR3 extends over 17 amino acids.

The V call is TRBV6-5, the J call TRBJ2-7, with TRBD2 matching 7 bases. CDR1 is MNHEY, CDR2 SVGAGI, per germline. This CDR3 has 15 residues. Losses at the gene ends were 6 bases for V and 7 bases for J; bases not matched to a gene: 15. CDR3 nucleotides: TGTGCCAGCAGAGAGGTAGGGGCGGGAGTGATGGAGCAGTACTTC. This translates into CASREVGAGVMEQYF.

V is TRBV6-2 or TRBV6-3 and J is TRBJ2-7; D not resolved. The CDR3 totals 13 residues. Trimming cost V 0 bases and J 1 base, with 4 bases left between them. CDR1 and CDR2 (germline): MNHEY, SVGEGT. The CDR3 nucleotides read TGTGCCAGCAGTTACTCCAGTTCCTACGAGCAGTACTTC. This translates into CASSYSSSYEQYF.